This entry lists 25 T cell receptor beta chains sequenced from one sample in a study of blood T cell repertoires in COVID-19. TCRdb's table, derived via immunoSEQ multiplex PCR, lists solely in-frame clones and lacks some. The sample lists about 160,000 clones, roughly 93% occurring once. Material for sequencing was peripheral blood. All receptors derive from a man younger than 35 with acute or convalescent COVID-19.

The CDR3 DNA reads as TGTGCCAGCAGCCCCTGGGGGGCTAATGAAAAACTGTTTTTT. It yields the protein CASSPWGANEKLFF. This chain uses TRBV9 with TRBJ1-4; tentatively, D is TRBD1 (5 bases). Germline CDR1 SGDLS, CDR2 YYNGEE. The CDR3 is made up of 14 amino acids. The V and J ends lost 4 bases and 3 bases respectively, with 10 bases between them.

This chain links TRBV3-1 (or the pseudogene TRBV3-2) with TRBJ1-4; the match to TRBD1 covers 8 bases. Per the germline V gene, CDR1 is LGHDT and CDR2 is YNNKEL (reference sequence). The CDR3 sequence is 14 residues long. V gave up 4 bases and J gave up 8 bases; unmatched junction bases: 6. CDR3 sequence reads: CASSPTGGVEKLFF. The CDR3 DNA is TGTGCCAGCAGCCCTACAGGGGGTGTCGAAAAACTGTTTTTT.

V is TRBV11-2 and J is TRBJ1-2; maybe TRBD1 (6 bases). Germline assignment: CDR1 SGHAT and CDR2 FQNNGV. Trimming removed 5 bases from V and 2 bases from J, with 21 bases in between. The CDR3 runs to 17 residues. The CDR3 coding sequence is TGTGCCAGCAGCCCCTTACCCACGGGGGGGCCCAACTATGGCTACACCTTC. As protein: CASSPLPTGGPNYGYTF.

The CDR3 here is CASSKVRDRGGEELFF. CDR3 DNA sequence: TGTGCCAGCAGCAAAGTCCGGGACAGGGGAGGTGAGGAGCTGTTTTTT. The chain uses TRBV21-1 and TRBJ2-2; the table gives TRBD1 as D, unverified against the DNA. TRBV21-1 is a listed pseudogene. The CDR3 has 16 residues.

Here the CDR3 reads CASSQDIRTGSPQPQHF. CDR3 DNA sequence: TGTGCCAGCAGCCAAGATATAAGGACAGGGAGCCCTCAGCCCCAGCATTTT. This sequence joins TRBV3-1 (or the pseudogene TRBV3-2) and TRBJ1-5; 8 bases line up with TRBD1. Germline lookup yields CDR1 LGHDT and CDR2 YNNKEL (reference sequence). The CDR3 has 17 residues. V dropped 0 bases and J dropped 6; count of bases not matched to a gene: 10.

This chain uses TRBV27 with TRBJ1-1, with D perhaps matching TRBD1 (5 bases). The CDR3 runs 15 residues. Germline V gene lookup returns CDR1 MNHEY and CDR2 SMNVEV (reference sequence). Trimming took off 3 bases at V and 0 bases at J, with 11 bases between the two ends. DNA of the CDR3: TGTGCCAGCAGTTTCGCAGAGGACATGAACACTGAAGCTTTCTTT. Encoded protein: CASSFAEDMNTEAFF.

The chain links TRBV11-2 to TRBJ2-1; 10 bases agree with TRBD2. In germline, CDR1 is SGHAT, CDR2 FQNNGV. CDR3 length: 15 residues. Trimming removed 4 bases from V and 8 bases from J; junction bases left unmatched: 8. In DNA form, the CDR3 reads TGTGCCAGCAGCTCCCAGGCTAGCGGGAGTCATGAGCAGTTCTTC. Translated, it gives CASSSQASGSHEQFF. Full variable domain (missing parts from reference TRBV11-2 and TRBJ2-1): EAGVAQSPRYKIIEKRQSVAFWCNPISGHATLYWYQQILGQGPKLLIQFQNNGVVDDSQLPKDRFSAERLKGVDSTLKIQPAKLEDSAVYLCASSSQASGSHEQFFGPGTRLTVL.

The chain employs TRBV25-1 and TRBJ2-5; D remains ambiguous. The V and J ends lost 7 bases and 4 bases respectively, with 7 bases between them. This CDR3 is built from 11 residues. Per germline, CDR1 MGHDK and CDR2 SYGVNS. For the CDR3, the DNA is TGTGCCAGCACCCTTAGAGAGACCCAGTACTTC. Translating gives CASTLRETQYF.

The chain joins TRBV30 to TRBJ1-5; D gene uncertain. V lost 8 bases to trimming and J lost 0 bases, with 17 bases between them. The CDR3 is 15 amino acids. The germline CDR1 and CDR2 sequences are GTSNPN and SVGIG (reference sequence). CDR3 residues: CAGGGEIDSNQPQHF. Written as DNA, the CDR3 is TGTGCCGGAGGTGGTGAAATCGATAGCAATCAGCCCCAGCATTTT.

The chain has TRBV12-5 and TRBJ1-5; TRBD1 agrees at 11 bases. V lost 6 bases, J lost 0 bases, and 13 bases stayed unmatched. In germline, CDR1 is LGHNT, CDR2 FRNRAP. This CDR3 contains 19 residues. The CDR3 DNA is TGTGCTAGTGGCCGATCCGGGACAGGGGGGGTCTATAGCAATCAGCCCCAGCATTTT. Protein product: CASGRSGTGGVYSNQPQHF.

This clone has just a few counts. The chain's CDR3 is CASSPGTGGHYEQYF. For the CDR3, the DNA is TGTGCCAGTAGTCCTGGGACAGGAGGGCATTACGAGCAGTACTTC. The rearrangement joins TRBV19 to TRBJ2-7; 8 bases agree with TRBD1. V lost 5 bases, J lost 4 bases, and 10 bases stayed unmatched. This CDR3 has 15 residues. Germline CDR1 reads LNHDA; CDR2 reads SQIVND (reference sequence).

V gene TRBV18 combines with J gene TRBJ2-2; TRBD1 matches at 7 bases. Germline V gene lookup returns CDR1 KGHSH and CDR2 LQKENI. The length of the CDR3 is 16 residues. J was trimmed by 4 bases and V by 0 bases; bases with no gene match: 5. The CDR3: CASSPPRDRGTGELFF. CDR3 DNA sequence: TGTGCCAGCTCACCACCCAGGGACAGAGGCACCGGGGAGCTGTTTTTT.

The chain links TRBV15 to TRBJ2-1; no clear D. This CDR3 contains 13 residues. Trimming took 5 bases from V and 4 from J, leaving 9 bases between them. Per germline, CDR1 LNHNV and CDR2 YYDKDF (reference sequence). Here the CDR3 DNA reads TGTGCCACCAGCGGGCCTCCATACAATGAGCAGTTCTTC. Protein product: CATSGPPYNEQFF.

The chain uses TRBV19 and TRBJ2-5; 7 nucleotides agree with TRBD1. CDR1 LNHDA and CDR2 SQIVND come from the germline V gene (reference sequence). The CDR3 spans 14 residues. Trimming at V came to 5 bases and at J to 3 bases, leaving 6 bases not matched to a gene. The CDR3 spells CASSRTTGKETQYF. CDR3 bases: TGTGCCAGTAGTCGGACGACAGGGAAAGAGACCCAGTACTTC.

The V gene is TRBV3-1 (or the pseudogene TRBV3-2), the J gene TRBJ2-7; a weak D match, TRBD1 (6 bases). The CDR3 sequence is 12 residues long. The V and J ends lost 5 bases and 3 bases respectively, with 8 bases between them. Germline CDR1 LGHDT, CDR2 YNNKEL (reference sequence). Here the CDR3 DNA reads TGTGCCAGCAGCACGACAGGCTACGAGCAGTACTTC. Protein product: CASSTTGYEQYF.

This CDR3 reads CASSLDPTGMIYGYTF. CDR3 coding DNA: TGTGCCAGCAGCTTGGACCCGACAGGCATGATCTATGGCTACACCTTC. The gene calls are TRBV5-6 and TRBJ1-2, with D maybe TRBD1 (6 bases). The CDR3 runs 16 residues. CDR1 SGHDT and CDR2 YYEEEE come from the germline V gene. Trimming removed 0 bases from V and 4 bases from J, with 16 bases in between.

The V and J genes are TRBV14 and TRBJ1-2, with a possible D match to TRBD1 (6 bases). Trimming removed 0 bases at V and 7 bases at J, with 9 bases between. This CDR3 contains 13 residues. Germline V gives CDR1 SGHDN, CDR2 FVKESK. CDR3 bases: TGTGCCAGCAGCCAAGATAGGGGGTTTGGCTACACCTTC. Residues: CASSQDRGFGYTF.

This chain links TRBV2 with TRBJ1-5; D ambiguous. There are 15 residues in the CDR3. Germline CDR1 SNHLY, CDR2 FYNNEI. The ends were cut back, 7 bases at V and 0 bases at J, with 13 bases in the middle. CDR3 protein: CASISQLYSNQPQHF. The DNA for the CDR3 is TGTGCCAGCATTTCACAGCTTTATAGCAATCAGCCCCAGCATTTT.

The chain has TRBV6-6 and TRBJ1-2, with 9 bases that match TRBD1. CDR1 is MNHNY, CDR2 SVGAGI, per germline (reference sequence). Germline trimming cut 6 bases from V and 6 bases from J; bases unmatched to any gene: 8. This CDR3 has 14 residues. CDR3 nucleotides: TGTGCCAGCAGCTCAGCCGGGACAGGGAATGGCTACACCTTC. Protein product: CASSSAGTGNGYTF.

J is TRBJ1-1 and V is TRBV5-4, with D unclear. Per the germline V gene, CDR1 is SGHNT and CDR2 is YYREEE (reference sequence). Trimming left V 0 bases short and J 1 base short, with 13 bases between. The CDR3 runs to 16 residues. The CDR3 DNA sequence: TGTGCCAGCAGCTTGGCTCCACTAGAGACGAACACTGAAGCTTTCTTT. The encoded protein is CASSLAPLETNTEAFF.

The chain combines TRBV2 with TRBJ2-1; 10 bases map to TRBD2. Trimming took 8 bases from V and 8 from J; bases not matched to a gene: 6. CDR1 is SNHLY and CDR2 is FYNNEI in the germline V gene. This CDR3 region has 13 residues. The CDR3 nucleotides are TGTGCCAGCTGGGAGCGGGAGGGCCATGAGCAGTTCTTC. Residues: CASWEREGHEQFF.

This chain uses TRBV5-5 with TRBJ1-1; 7 bases line up with TRBD1. Germline V lookup: CDR1 SGHKS, CDR2 YYEKEE (reference sequence). Trimming removed 3 bases from V and 2 bases from J; junction bases left unmatched: 7. This CDR3 is 15 amino acids long. The CDR3 loop is CASSSQGTKNTEAFF. CDR3 sequence (DNA): TGTGCCAGCAGCTCACAGGGGACCAAAAACACTGAAGCTTTCTTT.

The chain links TRBV11-2 to TRBJ2-2; 11 bases agree with TRBD2. The CDR3 has 18 residues. V gave up 3 bases and J gave up 3 bases; unmatched junction bases: 9. CDR1 is SGHAT and CDR2 is FQNNGV in the germline V gene. As DNA, the CDR3 is TGTGCCAGCAGCTTGGGGACACTAGCGGGGGTGGACACCGGGGAGCTGTTTTTT. It codes for CASSLGTLAGVDTGELFF.

V and J are TRBV4-1 and TRBJ1-4; TRBD1 might be the D (6 bases). CDR1 is MGHRA and CDR2 is YSYEKL in the germline V gene. Trimming cost V 0 bases and J 7 bases, with 15 bases left between them. The CDR3 contains 16 residues. The CDR3 DNA reads TGCGCCAGCAGCCAAGATCAGGGGAGGGATAGTGAAAAACTGTTTTTT. Its translation: CASSQDQGRDSEKLFF.

The J gene is TRBJ2-2, the V gene TRBV11-3; 7 bases are shared with TRBD1. J gave up 0 bases and V 6 bases, and 4 bases lay outside the gene matches. Germline-derived CDR1 and CDR2 are SGHNT and YENEEA. The CDR3 has 15 amino acids. CDR3 amino acids: CASRTGVPNTGELFF. As DNA, the CDR3 is TGTGCCAGCAGAACAGGGGTACCGAACACCGGGGAGCTGTTTTTT.